The 2 T cell receptor beta chains listed next were all sequenced from one sample in a study of T-cell reconstitution after alpha-beta-depleted transplantation in children. Unique molecular identifiers were used to barcode this TCRbeta library. MiXCR, run by TCRdb on the PCR reads, gives a single entry per CDR3 protein. This sample has 450,000 to 600,000 distinct CDR3 sequences, with under 15% found just once. Sequencing was performed on PBMCs, mostly from graft donor cells, taken 360 days after TCRalphabeta/CD19-depleted stem cell transplant. All receptors come from a male patient younger than 18 who had a stem cell transplant for acute myeloid leukemia, so the T cells may come from the graft donor.

The V call is TRBV7-9, the J call TRBJ2-1, with a weak D call TRBD2 (6 bases). The CDR3 sequence is 12 residues long. Germline values: CDR1 SEHNR, CDR2 FQNEAQ (reference sequence). V was trimmed by 5 bases and J by 9 bases, leaving 11 bases between them. CDR3 protein: CASSDMRGEQFF. CDR3 DNA sequence: TGTGCCAGCAGCGATATGCGGGGTGAGCAGTTCTTC.

The chain has TRBV20-1 and TRBJ2-7; 8 bases fit TRBD1. CDR1 and CDR2 (germline): DFQATT, SNEGSKA (reference sequence). Trimming cost V 3 bases and J 2 bases; bases outside gene matches: 6. This CDR3 comprises 14 residues. The CDR3 protein is CSASRDRHPYEQYV. In nucleotides, the CDR3 is TGCAGTGCTAGTCGGGACAGGCACCCCTACGAGCAGTACGTC.